The 30 T cell receptor beta chains below all came from one sample that was sequenced in a study of graft-versus-host responses after intestinal transplantation. The assay was immunoSEQ multiplex PCR, and TCRdb's table has in-frame clones only and misses some. The sample lists over 75,000 clones, 86% seen once, with 1.4% to 1.5% in the top ten. Source: PBMCs, taken 255 days after intestinal transplant. The source of these receptors is a human patient who received an intestinal transplant, so some T cells may come from the graft donor.

The chain employs TRBV19 and TRBJ2-2, with 7 bases identical to TRBD2. V lost 3 bases to trimming and J lost 4 bases; unmatched junction nucleotides: 2. The CDR3 covers 14 residues. Looked up from germline, CDR1 is LNHDA and CDR2 is SQIVND (reference sequence). CDR3 DNA: TGTGCCAGTAGTATCGGGAGGTTCACCGGGGAGCTGTTTTTT. Protein sequence: CASSIGRFTGELFF.

This clone was counted a single time. The chain is built from TRBV5-1 and TRBJ1-2; D not resolved. The germline V and J ends were trimmed by 0 bases and 6 bases, with 6 bases remaining between them. The CDR3 spans 12 residues. Germline V lookup: CDR1 SGHRS, CDR2 YFSETQ. CDR3 protein: CASSLDGDGYTF. CDR3 nucleotides: TGCGCCAGCAGCTTGGATGGGGATGGCTACACCTTC.

The chain has TRBV30 and TRBJ1-1, with D maybe TRBD1 (6 bases). The ends were cut back, 2 bases at V and 2 bases at J, with 9 bases in the middle. The CDR3 is 13 residues long. The germline CDR1 and CDR2 sequences are GTSNPN and SVGIG (reference sequence). The DNA for the CDR3 is TGTGCCTGGAGTTACAGGGTCAACACTGAAGCTTTCTTT. Its translation: CAWSYRVNTEAFF.

The V call is TRBV4-1, the J call TRBJ2-2, with 8 bases fitting TRBD1. V shed 4 bases, J shed 5 bases, and the junction held 9 bases outside the gene matches. CDR1 and CDR2 (germline): MGHRA, YSYEKL. The CDR3 sequence is 16 residues long. In DNA form, the CDR3 reads TGCGCCAGCAGCCTTATTGACAGGGGCTTTACCGGGGAGCTGTTTTTT. Translated: CASSLIDRGFTGELFF.

The J gene is TRBJ1-3, the V gene TRBV4-1; D is perhaps TRBD1 (5 bases). Trimming took off 3 bases at V and 0 bases at J, with 12 bases between the two ends. From germline, CDR1 is MGHRA and CDR2 YSYEKL. The CDR3 consists of 16 residues. This CDR3 reads CASSHGDGDSGNTIYF. For the CDR3, the DNA is TGCGCCAGCAGCCACGGGGACGGCGACTCTGGAAACACCATATATTTT.

The genes are TRBV18 and TRBJ2-7; D remains unclear. The germline CDR1 and CDR2 sequences are KGHSH and LQKENI. This CDR3 spans 17 amino acids. V lost 3 bases, J lost 0 bases, and 18 bases lay in between. The CDR3 coding sequence is TGTGCCAGCTCACCGGCCGGGTGGCAAGCAGGCTCCTACGAGCAGTACTTC. Translating it yields CASSPAGWQAGSYEQYF.

This clone was seen a few times. The V gene is TRBV10-1, the J gene TRBJ1-3; 7 nucleotides align to TRBD1. The CDR3 spans 14 residues. The V gene end was trimmed by 6 bases and the J gene end by 6 bases; junction bases not matched to a gene: 8. Germline assignment: CDR1 WNHNN and CDR2 SYGVQD (reference sequence). The CDR3 loop is CASSPGQEENTIYF. Here the CDR3 DNA reads TGCGCCAGCAGCCCCGGACAGGAGGAAAACACCATATATTTT.

The genes are TRBV5-1 and TRBJ2-1, with D perhaps matching TRBD2 (5 bases). The germline CDR1 and CDR2 sequences are SGHRS and YFSETQ. V lost 4 bases to trimming and J lost 0 bases, with 14 bases between them. CDR3 size: 16 residues. DNA of the CDR3: TGCGCCAGCAGCCCTGGACTGAGGAGCTCCTACAATGAGCAGTTCTTC. This translates into CASSPGLRSSYNEQFF. Together with reference TRBV5-1 and TRBJ2-1, the CDR3 gives the full variable domain: KAGVTQTPRYLIKTRGQQVTLSCSPISGHRSVSWYQQTPGQGLQFLFEYFSETQRNKGNFPGRFSGRQFSNSRSEMNVSTLELGDSALYLCASSPGLRSSYNEQFFGPGTRLTVL.

This rearrangement joins TRBV6-1 to TRBJ1-1; 7 bases agree with TRBD1. V lost 4 bases to trimming and J lost 9 bases; unmatched junction nucleotides: 5. This CDR3 spans 12 amino acids. Germline lookup yields CDR1 MNHNS and CDR2 SASEGT. The CDR3: CASSGRDRKAFF. As DNA, the CDR3 is TGTGCCAGCAGTGGCCGGGACAGAAAAGCTTTCTTT.

The chain is built from TRBV9 and TRBJ2-5; D possibly corresponds to TRBD2 (6 bases). The CDR3 extends over 16 amino acids. Germline assignment: CDR1 SGDLS and CDR2 YYNGEE. Trimming shortened V by 0 bases and J by 2 bases, and 14 bases separated the two germline ends. The CDR3 DNA follows: TGTGCCAGCAGCGTAGAGGGGCGGGGCATACAAGAGACCCAGTACTTC. Translation gives CASSVEGRGIQETQYF.

The V and J genes are TRBV6-5 and TRBJ2-7; 10 bases match TRBD2. With V trimmed by 5 bases and J by 7 bases, 5 bases remained unmatched. The CDR3 runs 13 residues. CDR1 is MNHEY, CDR2 SVGAGI, per germline. This CDR3 reads CASSPSGSFEQYF. The CDR3 DNA is TGTGCCAGCAGTCCTAGCGGGAGTTTTGAGCAGTACTTC.

CDR3 region: CASRGGQGRAEAFF. In DNA, the CDR3 is TGTGCCAGCAGAGGGGGACAGGGTAGGGCTGAAGCTTTCTTT. The gene calls are TRBV6-6 and TRBJ1-1; the match to TRBD1 covers 9 bases. The CDR3 contains 14 residues. CDR1 MNHNY and CDR2 SVGAGI come from the germline V gene (reference sequence). V shed 6 bases, J shed 6 bases, and the junction held 8 bases outside the gene matches.

V usage is TRBV6-1 and J usage is TRBJ1-1; TRBD1 is a possible D gene (6 bases). Germline V CDR1 and CDR2: MNHNS, SASEGT. V gave up 8 bases and J gave up 10 bases, with 17 bases separating them. The CDR3 runs to 12 residues. The CDR3 DNA is TGTGCCAGCCATGAGACAGGCGTCGGAGCTTTCTTT. Amino acid sequence: CASHETGVGAFF.

V usage is TRBV28 and J usage is TRBJ1-2; 9 nucleotides line up with TRBD1. Germline values: CDR1 MDHEN, CDR2 SYDVKM. The CDR3 covers 14 residues. Losses at the gene ends were 2 bases for V and 12 bases for J; bases not matched to a gene: 10. CDR3 nucleotide sequence: TGTGCCAGCAGTTTAGGGGGACAGGGTATTTTGGACACCTTC. It is translated as CASSLGGQGILDTF.

Comment on this clone: This is likely a read error, given that the CDR3 carries no conserved phenylalanine or tryptophan at its end. No DNA is shown, since the ends of the CDR3 on it are uncertain; the CDR3 is the one TCRdb lists. The CDR3 here is CASSFRDRGRGRD. The rearrangement uses TRBV5-1 and TRBJ2-7; the tabulated D call, TRBD2, remains unverified against the DNA. A total of 13 residues make up the CDR3, ends included. Germline CDR1 reads SGHRS; CDR2 reads YFSETQ.

The V call is TRBV15, the J call TRBJ2-6; D is uncertain. The CDR3 extends over 16 amino acids. Germline V lookup: CDR1 LNHNV, CDR2 YYDKDF (reference sequence). Trimming stripped 1 base from V and 4 bases from J, with 11 bases between. CDR3 residues: CATSRARRTGANVLTF. The CDR3, as DNA: TGTGCCACCAGCAGAGCCCGCCGGACGGGGGCCAACGTCCTGACTTTC.

Remarks on this clone: The junction departs from the called germline gene at one end, perhaps through a read error. The CDR3 nucleotides read TGTGCCAGCCGTGAGACTAGCGGGAGTGGGCCCTACAATGAGCAGTTCTTC. Protein product: CASRETSGSGPYNEQFF. The V and J genes are TRBV6-1 and TRBJ2-1; 12 bases match TRBD2. CDR1 and CDR2 (germline): MNHNS, SASEGT. The CDR3 is made up of 17 amino acids.

V gene TRBV7-2 combines with J gene TRBJ2-7; no clear D gene. The CDR3 is 15 residues long. The V gene's germline CDR1 is SGHTA and CDR2 FQGNSA. The ends were cut back, 1 base at V and 3 bases at J, with 13 bases in the middle. The CDR3 DNA sequence: TGTGCCAGCAGCTTAGACCGTACTACCCTCTACGAGCAGTACGTC. The encoded protein is CASSLDRTTLYEQYV.

There are a few counts of this clone. The V call is TRBV5-4, the J call TRBJ2-1, with a tentative D call TRBD1 (6 bases). This CDR3 region has 14 residues. V gave up 5 bases and J gave up 1 base, with 10 bases separating them. Germline CDR1 is SGHNT and CDR2 is YYREEE (reference sequence). CDR3: CASSSGQSYNEQFF. CDR3 bases: TGTGCCAGCAGTTCTGGACAGTCCTACAATGAGCAGTTCTTC.

CDR3 in amino acids: CASTLQAQESGSPLHF. The CDR3 DNA reads as TGTGCCAGCACCCTGCAGGCCCAAGAAAGTGGATCACCCCTCCACTTT. The chain recombines TRBV28 with TRBJ1-6; no reliable D call. CDR3 size: 16 residues. V was cut by 7 bases and J by 10 bases, with 23 bases left in between. Germline assignment: CDR1 MDHEN and CDR2 SYDVKM.

The chain joins TRBV28 to TRBJ1-3, with TRBD1 matching over 12 bases. Germline-derived CDR1 and CDR2 are MDHEN and SYDVKM. The trim removed 7 bases at V and 3 bases at J, leaving 10 bases unmatched. The CDR3 spans 17 residues. The CDR3 nucleotides are TGTGCCAGCACCCCGGCGTGGGACAGGGGGCGTGGAAACACCATATATTTT. This translates into CASTPAWDRGRGNTIYF.

This chain joins TRBV29-1 and TRBJ2-1, with 8 bases fitting TRBD1. The CDR3 runs 11 residues. After removal of 5 bases from V and 8 bases from J, the junction contained 2 bases not matched to a gene. Looked up from germline, CDR1 is SQVTM and CDR2 is ANQGSEA. The CDR3 nucleotides read TGCAGCGTTCAACAGGGGGATGAGCAGTTCTTC. It is translated as CSVQQGDEQFF.

This chain connects TRBV19 to TRBJ2-3, with D perhaps being TRBD1 or TRBD2 (6 bases each). The CDR3 runs to 13 residues. V lost 9 bases, J lost 2 bases, and 12 bases lay in between. CDR1 is LNHDA and CDR2 is SQIVND in the germline V gene (reference sequence). The CDR3 DNA reads TGTGCCAGCGGGGGCCAGGACACAGATACGCAGTATTTT. Its protein is CASGGQDTDTQYF.

A note on this clone: Different DNA sequences within this sample yield the same CDR3. The V and J genes are TRBV27 and TRBJ2-2; D not resolved. The V gene's germline CDR1 is MNHEY and CDR2 SMNVEV (reference sequence). Trimming cost V 3 bases and J 5 bases, with 7 bases left between them. The CDR3 is 13 residues long. The CDR3: CASSLGRTGELFF. CDR3 nucleotides: TGTGCCAGCAGTTTGGGAAGGACCGGGGAGCTGTTTTTT.

V gene TRBV28 combines with J gene TRBJ1-5; the match to TRBD1 covers 7 bases. The CDR3 sequence is 15 residues long. V trimming: 5 bases; J trimming: 1 base; junction bases outside the gene matches: 5. Germline lookup yields CDR1 MDHEN and CDR2 SYDVKM. CDR3 in DNA: TGTGCCAGCAGTAAACTACAGGGGAGCAATCAGCCCCAGCATTTT. Its translation: CASSKLQGSNQPQHF.

The chain recombines TRBV6-1 with TRBJ2-7, with D tentatively TRBD2 (6 bases). Trimming left V 2 bases short and J 3 bases short, with 14 bases between. CDR1 is MNHNS and CDR2 is SASEGT in the germline V gene. The CDR3 loop spans 15 amino acids. CDR3 bases: TGTGCCAGCAGTGAACGCCGCGGGACTGGCTACGAGCAGTACTTC. Protein product: CASSERRGTGYEQYF.

The genes are TRBV14 and TRBJ1-4; D is unresolved. V was pared by 4 bases and J by 8 bases, with 11 bases between. This CDR3 has 13 amino acids. The germline gives CDR1 SGHDN, CDR2 FVKESK. CDR3 bases: TGTGCCAGCAGCCGCGGGCAGGAGGAAAAACTGTTTTTT. It translates to CASSRGQEEKLFF.

The chain recombines TRBV28 with TRBJ2-5; a possible D gene is TRBD1 (5 bases). The CDR3 consists of 12 residues. V was pared by 3 bases and J by 9 bases, with 11 bases between. Looked up from germline, CDR1 is MDHEN and CDR2 is SYDVKM. This CDR3 reads CASSLRVGAQYF. As DNA, the CDR3 is TGTGCCAGCAGTTTGAGAGTAGGGGCCCAGTACTTC.

The chain uses TRBV21-1 and TRBJ1-5. TRBV21-1 counts as a pseudogene. The CDR3 is 19 residues long. CDR3 sequence (DNA): TGTGCCAGCATGGGGGGGGCTCCTGGTGGAACAGGAAGCAATCAGCCCCAGCATTTT. Translating it yields CASMGGAPGGTGSNQPQHF.

The CDR3 nucleotides read TGTGCCAGCAGGGTCCGGGACAGGAGCCTCGGGGGGGCCAACGTCCTGACTTTC. It translates to CASRVRDRSLGGANVLTF. The chain carries TRBV2 and TRBJ2-6; 8 bases line up with TRBD1. Germline loops: CDR1 SNHLY, CDR2 FYNNEI. The CDR3 is 18 residues long. Losses at the gene ends were 6 bases for V and 4 bases for J; bases not matched to a gene: 14.